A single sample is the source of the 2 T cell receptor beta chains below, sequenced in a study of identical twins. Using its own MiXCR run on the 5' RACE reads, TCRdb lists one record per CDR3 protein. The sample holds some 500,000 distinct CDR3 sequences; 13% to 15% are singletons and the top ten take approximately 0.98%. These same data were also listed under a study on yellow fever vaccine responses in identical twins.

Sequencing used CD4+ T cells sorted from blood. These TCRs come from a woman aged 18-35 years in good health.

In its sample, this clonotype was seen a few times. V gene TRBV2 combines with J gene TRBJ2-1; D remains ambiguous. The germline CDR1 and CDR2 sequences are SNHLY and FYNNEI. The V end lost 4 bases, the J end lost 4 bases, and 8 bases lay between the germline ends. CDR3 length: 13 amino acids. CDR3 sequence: CASSVVPYNEQFF. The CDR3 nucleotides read TGTGCCAGCAGTGTGGTGCCATACAATGAGCAGTTCTTC.

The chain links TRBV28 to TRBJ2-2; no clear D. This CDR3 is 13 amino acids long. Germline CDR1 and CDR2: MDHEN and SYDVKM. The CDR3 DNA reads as TGTGCGGCCTTCTTCGGGAACACCGGGGAGCTGTTTTTT. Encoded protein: CAAFFGNTGELFF.